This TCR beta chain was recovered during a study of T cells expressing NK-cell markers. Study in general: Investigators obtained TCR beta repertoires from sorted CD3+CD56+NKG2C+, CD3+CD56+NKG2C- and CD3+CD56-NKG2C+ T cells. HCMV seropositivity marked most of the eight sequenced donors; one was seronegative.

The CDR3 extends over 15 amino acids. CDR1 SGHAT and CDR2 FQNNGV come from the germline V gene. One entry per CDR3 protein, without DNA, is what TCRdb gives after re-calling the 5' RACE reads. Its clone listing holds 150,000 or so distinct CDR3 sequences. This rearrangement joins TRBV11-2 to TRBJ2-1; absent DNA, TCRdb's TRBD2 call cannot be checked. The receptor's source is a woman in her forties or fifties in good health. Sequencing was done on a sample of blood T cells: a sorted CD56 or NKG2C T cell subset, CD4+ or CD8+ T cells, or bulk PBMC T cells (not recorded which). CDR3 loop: CASSLGGGRAFEQFF.